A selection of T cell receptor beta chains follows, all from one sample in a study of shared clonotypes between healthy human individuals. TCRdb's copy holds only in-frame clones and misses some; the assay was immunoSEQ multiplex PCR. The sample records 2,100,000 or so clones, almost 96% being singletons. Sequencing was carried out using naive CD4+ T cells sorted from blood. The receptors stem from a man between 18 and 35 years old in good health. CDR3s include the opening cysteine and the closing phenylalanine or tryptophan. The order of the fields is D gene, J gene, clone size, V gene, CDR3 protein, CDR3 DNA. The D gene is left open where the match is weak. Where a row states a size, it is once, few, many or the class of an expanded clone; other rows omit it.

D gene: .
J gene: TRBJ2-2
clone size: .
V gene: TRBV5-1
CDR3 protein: CASSLDSSNTGELFF
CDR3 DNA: TGCGCCAGCAGCTTGGACAGTTCGAACACCGGGGAGCTGTTTTTT

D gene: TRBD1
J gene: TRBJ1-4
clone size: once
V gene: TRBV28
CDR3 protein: CASRSAGTGNEKLFF
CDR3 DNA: TGTGCCAGCAGATCGGCCGGGACAGGGAATGAAAAACTGTTTTTT

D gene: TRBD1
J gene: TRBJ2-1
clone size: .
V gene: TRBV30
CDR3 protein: CACWTGARNEQFF
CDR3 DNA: TGTGCCTGCTGGACAGGGGCTCGCAATGAGCAGTTCTTC

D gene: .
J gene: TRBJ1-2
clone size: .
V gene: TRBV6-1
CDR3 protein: CASSERGSNYGYTF
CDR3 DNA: TGTGCCAGCAGTGAACGGGGGTCTAACTATGGCTACACCTTC

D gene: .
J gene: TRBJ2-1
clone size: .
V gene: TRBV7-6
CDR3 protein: CASSLGLGNEQFF
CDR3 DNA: TGTGCCAGCAGCTTAGGACTCGGGAATGAGCAGTTCTTC

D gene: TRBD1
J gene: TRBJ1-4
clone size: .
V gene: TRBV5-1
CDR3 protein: CASSLRTGRNSEKLFF
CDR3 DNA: TGCGCCAGCAGCTTACGGACAGGACGGAACTCTGAAAAACTGTTTTTT

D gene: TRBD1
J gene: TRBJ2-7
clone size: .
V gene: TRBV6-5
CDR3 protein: CASSPTGGGSYEQYF
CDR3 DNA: TGTGCCAGCAGTCCCACAGGGGGCGGCTCCTACGAGCAGTACTTC

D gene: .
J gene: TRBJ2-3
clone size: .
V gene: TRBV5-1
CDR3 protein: CASRPDSSTDTQYF
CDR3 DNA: TGCGCCAGCAGACCGGACAGTTCGACAGATACGCAGTATTTT

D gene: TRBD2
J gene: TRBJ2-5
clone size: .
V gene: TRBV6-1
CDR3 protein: CASSATSGRVAETQYF
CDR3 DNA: TGTGCCAGCAGTGCGACTAGCGGGAGGGTGGCGGAGACCCAGTACTTC

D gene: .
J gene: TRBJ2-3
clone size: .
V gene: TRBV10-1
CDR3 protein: CASSEPGTDTQYF
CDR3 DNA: TGCGCCAGCAGTGAACCGGGTACAGATACGCAGTATTTT

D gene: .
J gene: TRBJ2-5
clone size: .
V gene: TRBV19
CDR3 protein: CASRPQGGETQYF
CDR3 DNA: TGTGCCAGTAGGCCACAGGGAGGAGAGACCCAGTACTTC